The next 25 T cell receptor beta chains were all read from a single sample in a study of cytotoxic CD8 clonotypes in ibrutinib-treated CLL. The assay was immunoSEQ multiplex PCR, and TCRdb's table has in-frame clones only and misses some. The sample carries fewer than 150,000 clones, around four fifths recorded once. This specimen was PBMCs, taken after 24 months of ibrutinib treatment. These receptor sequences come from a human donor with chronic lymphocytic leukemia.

The CDR3 DNA is TGTGCCAGCTCACCTTCTCTCACAGGGAGCTCCTATAATTCACCCCTCCACTTT. It encodes CASSPSLTGSSYNSPLHF. The chain links TRBV18 to TRBJ1-6, with a possible D match to TRBD1 (6 bases). V shed 3 bases and J shed 0 bases, with 15 bases lying between them. The CDR3 consists of 18 residues. The V gene's germline CDR1 is KGHSH and CDR2 LQKENI. Drawing the rest from reference TRBV18 and TRBJ1-6, the complete variable domain is NAGVMQNPRHLVRRRGQEARLRCSPMKGHSHVYWYRQLPEEGLKFMVYLQKENIIDESGMPKERFSAEFPKEGPSILRIQQVVRGDSAAYFCASSPSLTGSSYNSPLHFGNGTRLTVT.

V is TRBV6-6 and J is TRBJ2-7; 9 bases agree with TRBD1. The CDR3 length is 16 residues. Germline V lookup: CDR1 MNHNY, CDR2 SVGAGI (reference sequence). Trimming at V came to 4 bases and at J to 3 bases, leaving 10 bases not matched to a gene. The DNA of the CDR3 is TGTGCCAGCAGTTTTGCCCCTCCGGGACAGGGCTACGAGCAGTACTTC. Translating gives CASSFAPPGQGYEQYF.

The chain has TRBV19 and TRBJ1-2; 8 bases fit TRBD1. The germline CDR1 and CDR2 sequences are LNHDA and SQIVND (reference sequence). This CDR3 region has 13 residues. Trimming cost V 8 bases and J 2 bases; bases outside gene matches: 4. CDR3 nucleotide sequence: TGTGCCAGTCAAGACAGGGGCAACTATGGCTACACCTTC. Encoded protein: CASQDRGNYGYTF. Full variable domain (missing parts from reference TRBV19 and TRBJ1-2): DGGITQSPKYLFRKEGQNVTLSCEQNLNHDAMYWYRQDPGQGLRLIYYSQIVNDFQKGDIAEGYSVSREKKESFPLTVTSAQKNPTAFYLCASQDRGNYGYTFGSGTRLTVV.

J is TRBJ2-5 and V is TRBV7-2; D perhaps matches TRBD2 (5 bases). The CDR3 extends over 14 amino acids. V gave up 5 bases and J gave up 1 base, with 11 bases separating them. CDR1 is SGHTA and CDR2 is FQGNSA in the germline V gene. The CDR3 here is CASSPRTGQETQYF. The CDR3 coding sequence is TGTGCCAGCAGCCCACGGACTGGCCAAGAGACCCAGTACTTC.

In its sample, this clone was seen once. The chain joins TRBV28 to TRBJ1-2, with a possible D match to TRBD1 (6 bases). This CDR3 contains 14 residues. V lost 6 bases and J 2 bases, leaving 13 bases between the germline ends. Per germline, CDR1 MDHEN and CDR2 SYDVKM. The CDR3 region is CASRSATGNYGYTF. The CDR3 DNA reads TGTGCCAGCAGAAGCGCAACAGGGAACTATGGCTACACCTTC.

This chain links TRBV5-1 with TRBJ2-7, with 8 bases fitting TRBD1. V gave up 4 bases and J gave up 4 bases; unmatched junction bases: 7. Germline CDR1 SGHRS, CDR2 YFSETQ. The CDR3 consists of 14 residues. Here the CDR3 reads CASSVQGENYEQYF. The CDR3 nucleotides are TGCGCCAGCAGCGTACAGGGGGAGAATTACGAGCAGTACTTC.

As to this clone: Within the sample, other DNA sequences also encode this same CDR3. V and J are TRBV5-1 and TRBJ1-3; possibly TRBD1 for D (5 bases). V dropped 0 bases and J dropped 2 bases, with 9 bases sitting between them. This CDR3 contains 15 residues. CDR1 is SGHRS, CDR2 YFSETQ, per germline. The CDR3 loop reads CASSLAPGTGNTIYF. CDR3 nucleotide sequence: TGCGCCAGCAGCTTGGCGCCAGGGACTGGAAACACCATATATTTT.

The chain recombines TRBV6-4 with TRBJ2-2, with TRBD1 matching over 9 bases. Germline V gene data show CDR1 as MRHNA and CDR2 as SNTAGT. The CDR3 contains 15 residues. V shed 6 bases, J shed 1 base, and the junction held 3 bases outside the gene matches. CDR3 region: CASSRDRVNTGELFF. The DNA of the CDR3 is TGTGCCAGCAGCCGGGACAGGGTGAACACCGGGGAGCTGTTTTTT.

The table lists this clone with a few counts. CDR3 sequence: CASISGYNEQFF. The CDR3 DNA reads TGTGCCAGCATTTCAGGGTACAATGAGCAGTTCTTC. The chain combines TRBV27 with TRBJ2-1; D is possibly TRBD1 (5 bases). Germline-derived CDR1 and CDR2 are MNHEY and SMNVEV (reference sequence). V shed 7 bases and J shed 4 bases, with 8 bases lying between them. CDR3 length: 12 residues.

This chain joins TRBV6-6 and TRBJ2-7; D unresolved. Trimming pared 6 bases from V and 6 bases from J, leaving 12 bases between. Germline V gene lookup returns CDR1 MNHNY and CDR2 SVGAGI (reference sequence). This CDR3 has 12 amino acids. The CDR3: CASSPRVGEQYF. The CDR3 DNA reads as TGTGCCAGCAGCCCCCGGGTGGGCGAGCAGTACTTC.

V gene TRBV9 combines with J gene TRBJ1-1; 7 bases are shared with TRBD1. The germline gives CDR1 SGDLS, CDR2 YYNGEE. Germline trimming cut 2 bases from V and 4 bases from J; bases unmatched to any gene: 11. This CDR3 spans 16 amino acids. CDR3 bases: TGTGCCAGCAGCGTGACAGGGTACGCTACGAGCACTGAAGCTTTCTTT. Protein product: CASSVTGYATSTEAFF.

The CDR3 DNA sequence: TGTGCCAGCAGGCTACTAGCGGATATTTTCTACGAGCAGTACTTC. Its translation is CASRLLADIFYEQYF. V usage is TRBV6-5 and J usage is TRBJ2-7; 8 nucleotides align to TRBD2. With V trimmed by 6 bases and J by 3 bases, 10 bases remained unmatched. The CDR3 is 15 amino acids. Germline values: CDR1 MNHEY, CDR2 SVGAGI.

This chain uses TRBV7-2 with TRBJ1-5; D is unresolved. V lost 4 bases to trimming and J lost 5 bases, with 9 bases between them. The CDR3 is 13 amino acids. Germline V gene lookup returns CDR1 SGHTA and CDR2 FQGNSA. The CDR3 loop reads CASSSNRDQPQHF. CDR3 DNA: TGTGCCAGCAGCTCCAACAGAGATCAGCCCCAGCATTTT.

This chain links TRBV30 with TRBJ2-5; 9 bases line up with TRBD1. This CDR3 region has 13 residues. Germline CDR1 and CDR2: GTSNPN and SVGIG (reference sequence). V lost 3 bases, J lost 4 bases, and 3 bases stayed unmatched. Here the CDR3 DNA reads TGTGCCTGGAGAAAGGACAGGGGAGAGACCCAGTACTTC. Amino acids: CAWRKDRGETQYF.

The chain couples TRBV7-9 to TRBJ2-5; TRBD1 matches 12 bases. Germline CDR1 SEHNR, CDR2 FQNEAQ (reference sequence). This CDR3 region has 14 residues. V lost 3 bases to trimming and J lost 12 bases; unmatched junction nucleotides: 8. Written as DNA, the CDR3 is TGTGCCAGCAGCTTGCCGGGGACAGGGGGCGTGGAGTACTTC. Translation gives CASSLPGTGGVEYF.

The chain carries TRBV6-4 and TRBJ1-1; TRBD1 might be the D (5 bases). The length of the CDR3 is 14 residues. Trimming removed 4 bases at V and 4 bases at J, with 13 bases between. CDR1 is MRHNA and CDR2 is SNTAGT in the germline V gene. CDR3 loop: CASSASHGGTEAFF. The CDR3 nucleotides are TGTGCCAGCAGTGCGTCCCATGGGGGCACTGAAGCTTTCTTT.

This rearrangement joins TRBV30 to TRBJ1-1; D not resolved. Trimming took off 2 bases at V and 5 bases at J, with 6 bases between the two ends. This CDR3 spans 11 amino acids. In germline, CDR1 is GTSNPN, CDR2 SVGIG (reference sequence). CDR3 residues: CAWSYRTEAFF. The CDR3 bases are TGTGCCTGGAGTTATAGGACTGAAGCTTTCTTT. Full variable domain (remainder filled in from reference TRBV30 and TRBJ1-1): SQTIHQWPATLVQPVGSPLSLECTVEGTSNPNLYWYRQAAGRGLQLLFYSVGIGQISSEVPQNLSASRPQDRQFILSSKKLLLSDSGFYLCAWSYRTEAFFGQGTRLTVV.

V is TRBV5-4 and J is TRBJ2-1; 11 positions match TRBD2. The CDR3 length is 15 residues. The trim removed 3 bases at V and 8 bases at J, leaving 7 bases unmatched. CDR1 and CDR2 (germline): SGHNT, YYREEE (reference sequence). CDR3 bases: TGTGCCAGCAGCTCCGTAGCGGGGGGGCGGGATGAGCAGTTCTTC. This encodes CASSSVAGGRDEQFF.

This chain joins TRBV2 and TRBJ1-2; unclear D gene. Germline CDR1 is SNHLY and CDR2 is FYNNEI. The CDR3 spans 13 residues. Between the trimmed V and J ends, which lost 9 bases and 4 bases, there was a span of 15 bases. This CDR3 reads CASTKVDLYGYTF. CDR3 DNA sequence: TGTGCCAGTACTAAGGTAGATCTCTATGGCTACACCTTC.

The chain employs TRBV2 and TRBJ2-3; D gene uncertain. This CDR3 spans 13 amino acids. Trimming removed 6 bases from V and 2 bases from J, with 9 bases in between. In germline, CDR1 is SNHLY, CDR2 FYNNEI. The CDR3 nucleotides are TGTGCCAGCAGCGTGGGTAACACAGATACGCAGTATTTT. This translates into CASSVGNTDTQYF.

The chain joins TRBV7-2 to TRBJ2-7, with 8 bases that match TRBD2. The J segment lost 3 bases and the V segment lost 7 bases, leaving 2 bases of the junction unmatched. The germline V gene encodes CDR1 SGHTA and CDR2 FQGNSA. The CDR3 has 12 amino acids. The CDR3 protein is CASNREGYEQYF. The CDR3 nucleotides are TGTGCCAGCAACCGGGAGGGCTACGAGCAGTACTTC.

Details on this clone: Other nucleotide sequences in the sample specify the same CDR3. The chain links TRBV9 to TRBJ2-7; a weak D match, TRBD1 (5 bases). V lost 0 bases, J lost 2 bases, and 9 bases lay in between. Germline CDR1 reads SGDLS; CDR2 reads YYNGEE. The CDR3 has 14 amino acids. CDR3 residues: CASSVATGTYEQYF. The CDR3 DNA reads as TGTGCCAGCAGCGTAGCCACAGGTACCTACGAGCAGTACTTC.

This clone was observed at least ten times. CDR3 in DNA: TGTGCCAGCGGACCAGACAGGGGTGGCTATGGCTACACCTTC. This gives the protein CASGPDRGGYGYTF. The rearrangement joins TRBV6-5 to TRBJ1-2; the match to TRBD1 covers 8 bases. Germline CDR1 and CDR2: MNHEY and SVGAGI. There are 14 residues in the CDR3. The V and J ends lost 8 bases and 4 bases, in that order; junction bases with no gene match: 9.

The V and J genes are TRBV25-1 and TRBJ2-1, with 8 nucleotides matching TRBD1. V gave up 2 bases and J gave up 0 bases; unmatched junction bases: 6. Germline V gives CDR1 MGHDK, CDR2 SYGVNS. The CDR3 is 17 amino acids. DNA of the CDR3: TGTGCCAGCAGTGAAGGGACAGGTAGGAGCTCCTACAATGAGCAGTTCTTC. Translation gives CASSEGTGRSSYNEQFF.

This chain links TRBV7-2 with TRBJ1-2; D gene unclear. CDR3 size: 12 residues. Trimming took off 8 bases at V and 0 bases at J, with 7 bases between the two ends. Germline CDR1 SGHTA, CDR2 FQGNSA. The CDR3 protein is CASSPTNYGYTF. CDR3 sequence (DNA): TGTGCCAGCTCCCCAACTAACTATGGCTACACCTTC.